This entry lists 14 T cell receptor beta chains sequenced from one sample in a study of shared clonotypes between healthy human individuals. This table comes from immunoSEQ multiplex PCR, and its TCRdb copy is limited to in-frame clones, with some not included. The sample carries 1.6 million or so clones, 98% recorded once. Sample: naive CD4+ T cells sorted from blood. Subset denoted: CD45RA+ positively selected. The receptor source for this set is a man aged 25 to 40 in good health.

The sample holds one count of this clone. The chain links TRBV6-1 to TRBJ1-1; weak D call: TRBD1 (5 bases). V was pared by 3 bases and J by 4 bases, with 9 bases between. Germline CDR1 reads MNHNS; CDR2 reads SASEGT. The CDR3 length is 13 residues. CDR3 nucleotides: TGTGCCAGCAGTGACAGGGTTGGCACTGAAGCTTTCTTT. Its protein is CASSDRVGTEAFF.

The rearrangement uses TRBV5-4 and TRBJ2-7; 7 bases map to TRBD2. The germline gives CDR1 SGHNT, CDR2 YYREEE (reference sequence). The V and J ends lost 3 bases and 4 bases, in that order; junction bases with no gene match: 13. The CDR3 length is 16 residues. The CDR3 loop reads CASSSSKERDRYEQYF. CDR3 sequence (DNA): TGTGCCAGCAGCTCCTCAAAGGAGCGGGATAGATACGAGCAGTACTTC.

CDR3 residues: CASSPGQYEQYF. The CDR3 coding sequence is TGTGCCAGCAGTCCAGGACAGTACGAGCAGTACTTC. The chain couples TRBV6-5 to TRBJ2-7, with D possibly matching TRBD1 (6 bases). The CDR3 is 12 residues long. The germline V and J ends were trimmed by 5 bases and 4 bases, with 9 bases remaining between them. Germline values: CDR1 MNHEY, CDR2 SVGAGI.

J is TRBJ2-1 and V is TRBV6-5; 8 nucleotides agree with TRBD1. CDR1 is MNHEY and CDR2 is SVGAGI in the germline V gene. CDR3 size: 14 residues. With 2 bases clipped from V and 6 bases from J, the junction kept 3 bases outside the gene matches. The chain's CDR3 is CASSYVTGGNEQFF. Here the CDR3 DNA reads TGTGCCAGCAGTTACGTAACAGGGGGCAATGAGCAGTTCTTC.

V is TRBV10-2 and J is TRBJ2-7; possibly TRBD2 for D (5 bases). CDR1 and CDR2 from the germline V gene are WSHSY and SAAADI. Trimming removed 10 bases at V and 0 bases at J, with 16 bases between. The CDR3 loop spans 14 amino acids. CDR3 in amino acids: CATTLTILSYEQYF. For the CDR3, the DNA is TGCGCCACCACTTTGACTATACTCTCCTACGAGCAGTACTTC.

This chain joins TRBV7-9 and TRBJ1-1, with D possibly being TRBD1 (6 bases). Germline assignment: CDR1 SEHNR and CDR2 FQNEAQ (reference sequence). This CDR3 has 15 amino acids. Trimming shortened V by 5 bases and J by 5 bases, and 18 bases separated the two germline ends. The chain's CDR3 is CASSPGTSRGTEAFF. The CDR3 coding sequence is TGTGCCAGCAGCCCGGGGACCTCAAGGGGGACTGAAGCTTTCTTT.

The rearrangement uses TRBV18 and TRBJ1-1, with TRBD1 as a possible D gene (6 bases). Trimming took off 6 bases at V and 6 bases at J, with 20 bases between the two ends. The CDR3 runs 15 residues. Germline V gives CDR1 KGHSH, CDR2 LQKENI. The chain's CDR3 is CASSDQTGQTPEAFF. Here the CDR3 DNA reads TGTGCCAGCTCCGATCAGACAGGTCAAACGCCTGAAGCTTTCTTT.

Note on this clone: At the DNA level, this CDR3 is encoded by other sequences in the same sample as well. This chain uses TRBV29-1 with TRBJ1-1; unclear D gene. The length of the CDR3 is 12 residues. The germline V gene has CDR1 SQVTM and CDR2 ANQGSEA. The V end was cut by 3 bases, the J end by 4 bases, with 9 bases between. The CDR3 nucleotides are TGCAGCGTTGAGTGGGTTAGCACTGAAGCTTTCTTT. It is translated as CSVEWVSTEAFF.

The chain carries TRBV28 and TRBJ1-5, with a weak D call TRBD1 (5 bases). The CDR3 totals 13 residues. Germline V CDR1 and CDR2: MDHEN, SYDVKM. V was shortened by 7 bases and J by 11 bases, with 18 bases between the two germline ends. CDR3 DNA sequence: TGTGCCAGCATCCCGGGACGGTCACGGGCCCAGCATTTT. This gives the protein CASIPGRSRAQHF. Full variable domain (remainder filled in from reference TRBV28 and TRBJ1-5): DVKVTQSSRYLVKRTGEKVFLECVQDMDHENMFWYRQDPGLGLRLIYFSYDVKMKEKGDIPEGYSVSREKKERFSLILESASTNQTSMYLCASIPGRSRAQHFGDGTRLSIL.

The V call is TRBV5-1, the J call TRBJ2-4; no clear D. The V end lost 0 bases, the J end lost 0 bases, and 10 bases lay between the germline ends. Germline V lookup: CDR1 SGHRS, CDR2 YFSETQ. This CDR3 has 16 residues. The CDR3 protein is CASSLGDNLAKNIQYF. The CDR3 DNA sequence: TGCGCCAGCAGCTTGGGAGACAATCTAGCCAAAAACATTCAGTACTTC.

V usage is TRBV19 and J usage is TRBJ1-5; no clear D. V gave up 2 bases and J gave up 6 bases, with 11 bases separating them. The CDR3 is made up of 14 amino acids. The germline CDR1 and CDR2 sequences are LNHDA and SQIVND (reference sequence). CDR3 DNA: TGTGCCAGTAGTATATCGCAGGCGCGTCAGCCCCAGCATTTT. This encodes CASSISQARQPQHF.

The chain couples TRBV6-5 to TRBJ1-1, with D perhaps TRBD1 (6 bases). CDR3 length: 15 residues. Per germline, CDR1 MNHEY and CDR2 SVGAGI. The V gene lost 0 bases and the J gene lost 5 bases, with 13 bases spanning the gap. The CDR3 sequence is CASSYSGGRRTEAFF. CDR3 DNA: TGTGCCAGCAGTTACTCCGGGGGGCGACGGACTGAAGCTTTCTTT.

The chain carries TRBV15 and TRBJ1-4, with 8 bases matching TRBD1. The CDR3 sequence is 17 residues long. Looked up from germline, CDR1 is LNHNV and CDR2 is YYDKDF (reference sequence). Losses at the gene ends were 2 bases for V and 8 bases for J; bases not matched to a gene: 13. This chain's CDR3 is CATSRTPPDRGDEKLFF. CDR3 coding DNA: TGTGCCACCAGCAGAACCCCCCCCGACAGGGGTGACGAAAAACTGTTTTTT.

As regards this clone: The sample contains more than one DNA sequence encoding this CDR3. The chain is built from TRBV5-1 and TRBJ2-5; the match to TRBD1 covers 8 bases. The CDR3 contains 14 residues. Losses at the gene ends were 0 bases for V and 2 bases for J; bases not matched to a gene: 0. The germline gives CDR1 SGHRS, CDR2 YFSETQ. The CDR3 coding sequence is TGCGCCAGCAGCTTGGGGACAGGGCAAGAGACCCAGTACTTC. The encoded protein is CASSLGTGQETQYF. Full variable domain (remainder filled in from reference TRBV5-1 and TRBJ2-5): KAGVTQTPRYLIKTRGQQVTLSCSPISGHRSVSWYQQTPGQGLQFLFEYFSETQRNKGNFPGRFSGRQFSNSRSEMNVSTLELGDSALYLCASSLGTGQETQYFGPGTRLLVL.